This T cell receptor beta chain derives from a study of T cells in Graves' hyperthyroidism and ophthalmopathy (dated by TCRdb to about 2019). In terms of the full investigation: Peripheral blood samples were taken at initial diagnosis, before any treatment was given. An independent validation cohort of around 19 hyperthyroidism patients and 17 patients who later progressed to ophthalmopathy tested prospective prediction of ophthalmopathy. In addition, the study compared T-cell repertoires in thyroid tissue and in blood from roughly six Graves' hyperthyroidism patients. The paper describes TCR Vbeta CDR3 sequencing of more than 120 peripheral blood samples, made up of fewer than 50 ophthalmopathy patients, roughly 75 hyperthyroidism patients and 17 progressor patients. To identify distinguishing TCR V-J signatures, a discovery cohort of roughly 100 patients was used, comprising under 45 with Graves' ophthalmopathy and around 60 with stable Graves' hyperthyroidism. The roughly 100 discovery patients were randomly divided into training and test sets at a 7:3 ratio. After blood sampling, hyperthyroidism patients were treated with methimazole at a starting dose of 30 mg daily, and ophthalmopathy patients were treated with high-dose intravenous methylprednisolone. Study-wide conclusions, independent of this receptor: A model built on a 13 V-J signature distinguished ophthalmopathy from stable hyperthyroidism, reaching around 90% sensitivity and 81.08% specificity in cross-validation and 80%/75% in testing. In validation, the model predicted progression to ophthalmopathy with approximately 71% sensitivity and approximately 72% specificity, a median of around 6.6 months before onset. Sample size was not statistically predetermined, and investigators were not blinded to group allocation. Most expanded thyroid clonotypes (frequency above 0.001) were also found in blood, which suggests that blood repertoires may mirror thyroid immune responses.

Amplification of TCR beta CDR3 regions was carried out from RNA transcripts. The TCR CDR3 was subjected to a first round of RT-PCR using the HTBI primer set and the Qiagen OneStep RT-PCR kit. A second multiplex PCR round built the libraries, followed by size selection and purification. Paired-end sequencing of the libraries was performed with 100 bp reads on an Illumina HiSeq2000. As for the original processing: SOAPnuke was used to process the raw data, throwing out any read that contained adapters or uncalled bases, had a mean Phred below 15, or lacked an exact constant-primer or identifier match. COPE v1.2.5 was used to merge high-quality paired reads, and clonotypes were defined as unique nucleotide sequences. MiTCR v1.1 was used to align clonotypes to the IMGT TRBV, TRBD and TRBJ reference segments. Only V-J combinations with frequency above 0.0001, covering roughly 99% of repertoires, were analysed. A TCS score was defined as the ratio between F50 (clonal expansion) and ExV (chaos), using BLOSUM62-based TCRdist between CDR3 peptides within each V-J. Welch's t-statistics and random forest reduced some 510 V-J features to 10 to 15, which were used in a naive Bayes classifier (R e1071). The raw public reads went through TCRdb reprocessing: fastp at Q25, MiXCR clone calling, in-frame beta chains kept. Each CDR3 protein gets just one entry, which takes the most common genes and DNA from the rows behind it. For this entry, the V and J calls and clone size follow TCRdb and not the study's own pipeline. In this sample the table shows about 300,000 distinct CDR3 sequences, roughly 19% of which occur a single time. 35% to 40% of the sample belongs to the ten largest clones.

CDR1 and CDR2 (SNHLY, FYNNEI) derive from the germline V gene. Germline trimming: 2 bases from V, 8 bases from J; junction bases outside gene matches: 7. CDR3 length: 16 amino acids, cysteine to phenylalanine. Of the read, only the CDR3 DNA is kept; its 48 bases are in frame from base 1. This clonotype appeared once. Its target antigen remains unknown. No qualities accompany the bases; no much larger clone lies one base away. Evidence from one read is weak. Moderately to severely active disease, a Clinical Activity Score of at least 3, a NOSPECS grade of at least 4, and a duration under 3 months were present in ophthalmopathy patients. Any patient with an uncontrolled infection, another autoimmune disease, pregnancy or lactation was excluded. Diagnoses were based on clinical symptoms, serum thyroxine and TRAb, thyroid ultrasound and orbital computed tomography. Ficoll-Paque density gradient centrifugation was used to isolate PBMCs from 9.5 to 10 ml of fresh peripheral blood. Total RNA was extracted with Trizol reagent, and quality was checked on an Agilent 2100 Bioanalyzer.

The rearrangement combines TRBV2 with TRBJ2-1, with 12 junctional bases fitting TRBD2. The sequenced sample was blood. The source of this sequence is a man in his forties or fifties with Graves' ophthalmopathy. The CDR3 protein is CASSELAGGPADEQFF. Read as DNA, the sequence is TGTGCCAGCAGTGAACTAGCGGGAGGGCCGGCGGATGAGCAGTTCTTC.